The 3 T cell receptor beta chains below were found in one sample sequenced in a study of T cell responses to AZD1222 COVID-19 vaccine. TCRdb keeps only in-frame clones here, not all; method: immunoSEQ multiplex PCR. Counted here are approximately 84,000 clones, 80% to 90% occurring once; the ten biggest clones make up 10%. The starting material was peripheral blood, obtained 28 days after the second AZD1222 dose. The receptors come from an adult who received the AZD1222 COVID-19 vaccine.

The chain has TRBV7-9 and TRBJ2-7; possible D gene TRBD2, 7 bases. V was cut by 1 base and J by 2 bases, with 15 bases left in between. Germline CDR1 reads SEHNR; CDR2 reads FQNEAQ (reference sequence). The CDR3 length is 16 residues. The CDR3 DNA reads as TGTGCCAGCAGCTTAGAGGGGGGGCGTCATACCTACGAGCAGTACTTC. It yields the protein CASSLEGGRHTYEQYF.

The rearrangement joins TRBV18 to TRBJ1-1; D ambiguous. The CDR3 loop spans 13 amino acids. Trimming took off 2 bases at V and 1 base at J, with 5 bases between the two ends. Germline values: CDR1 KGHSH, CDR2 LQKENI. This CDR3 reads CASSPSANTEAFF. For the CDR3, the DNA is TGTGCCAGCTCACCATCCGCGAACACTGAAGCTTTCTTT.

The CDR3, as DNA: TGTGCCAGCAGTTACATGTCAGGGGCTGAAGCTTTCTTT. It translates to CASSYMSGAEAFF. This rearrangement joins TRBV6-5 to TRBJ1-1; the D gene is possibly TRBD1 (6 bases). V was pared by 2 bases and J by 6 bases, with 10 bases between. Per the germline V gene, CDR1 is MNHEY and CDR2 is SVGAGI. The CDR3 contains 13 residues.